This section outlines one T cell receptor (beta chain) sequence together with its context. The sample belongs to a study of T cell responses to AZD1222 COVID-19 vaccine. The CDR3 totals 16 residues. Trimming stripped 6 bases from V and 1 base from J, with 15 bases between. Germline loops: CDR1 LNHNV, CDR2 YYDKDF (reference sequence). Using immunoSEQ multiplex PCR, the repertoire was profiled, and TCRdb retains in-frame clones only, with some absent. The sample holds some 120,000 clones, 85% to 95% seen once. The source was peripheral blood, collected on day 0 of AZD1222 vaccination. The gene calls are TRBV15 and TRBJ1-4, with a possible D match to TRBD1 (6 bases). The receptor comes from an adult in good health. The CDR3, as DNA: TGTGCCACCAGTCGGGAGACAGGACGAACTAATGAAAAACTGTTTTTT. This gives the protein CATSRETGRTNEKLFF.